This T cell receptor beta chain was identified in a study of PD-1 blockade in classical Hodgkin lymphoma. Some clones are missing from TCRdb's copy, which holds only in-frame ones; the method was immunoSEQ multiplex PCR. The sample contains 25,000 to 30,000 clones, around 89% of which appear only once. V lost 0 bases and J lost 1; bases outside the gene matches: 9. Germline CDR1 and CDR2: LNHDA and SQIVND (reference sequence). The CDR3 is 18 amino acids. The time point here: newly diagnosed, previously untreated cHL patient sample. CD4+ T cells were purified from thawed PBMCs by negative selection. Serving as comparison were PBMCs from newly diagnosed, untreated classical Hodgkin lymphoma, which were sequenced alongside the relapsed/refractory trial patients.

Material for sequencing was CD4+ T cells from blood. The TCR was taken from a human donor with classical Hodgkin lymphoma. The gene calls are TRBV19 and TRBJ2-5; 9 positions match TRBD2. The CDR3, as DNA: TGTGCCAGTAGTATAGATGGGGGCCTAGCGGGGATCCAAGAGACCCAGTACTTC. Translated: CASSIDGGLAGIQETQYF.